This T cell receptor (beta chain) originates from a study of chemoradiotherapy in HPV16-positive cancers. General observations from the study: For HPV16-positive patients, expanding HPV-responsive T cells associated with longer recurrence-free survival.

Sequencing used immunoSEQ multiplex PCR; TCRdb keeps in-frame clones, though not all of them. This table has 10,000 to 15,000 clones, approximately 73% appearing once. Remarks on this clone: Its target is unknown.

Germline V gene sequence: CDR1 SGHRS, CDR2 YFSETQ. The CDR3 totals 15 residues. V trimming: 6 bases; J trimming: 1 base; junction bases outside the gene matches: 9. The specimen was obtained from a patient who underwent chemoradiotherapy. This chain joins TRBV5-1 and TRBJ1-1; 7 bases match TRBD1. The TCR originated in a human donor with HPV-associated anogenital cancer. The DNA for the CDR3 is TGCGCCAGCAAGTGGGGTGACAGGGCGAACACTGAAGCTTTCTTT. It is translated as CASKWGDRANTEAFF.